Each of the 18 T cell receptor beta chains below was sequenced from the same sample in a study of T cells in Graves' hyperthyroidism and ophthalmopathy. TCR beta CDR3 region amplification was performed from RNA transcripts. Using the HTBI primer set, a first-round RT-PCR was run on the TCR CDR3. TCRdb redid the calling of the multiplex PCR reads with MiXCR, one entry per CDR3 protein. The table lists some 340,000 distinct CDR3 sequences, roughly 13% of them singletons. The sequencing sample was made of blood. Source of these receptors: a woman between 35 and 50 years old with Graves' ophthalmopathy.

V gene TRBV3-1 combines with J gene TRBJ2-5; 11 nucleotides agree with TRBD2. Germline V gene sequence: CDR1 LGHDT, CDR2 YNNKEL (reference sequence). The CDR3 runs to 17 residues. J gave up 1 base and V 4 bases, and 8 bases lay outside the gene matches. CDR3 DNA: TGTGCCAGCAGCCTACGTCTAGCGGGGGGACGCCAAGAGACCCAGTACTTC. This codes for CASSLRLAGGRQETQYF.

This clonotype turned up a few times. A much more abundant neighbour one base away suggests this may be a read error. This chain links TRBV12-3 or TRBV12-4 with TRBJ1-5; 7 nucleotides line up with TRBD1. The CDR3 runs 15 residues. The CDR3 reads CASSLAPGGNQPRHF. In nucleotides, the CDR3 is TGTGCCAGCAGTCTCGCCCCAGGGGGGAATCAGCCCCGGCATTTT.

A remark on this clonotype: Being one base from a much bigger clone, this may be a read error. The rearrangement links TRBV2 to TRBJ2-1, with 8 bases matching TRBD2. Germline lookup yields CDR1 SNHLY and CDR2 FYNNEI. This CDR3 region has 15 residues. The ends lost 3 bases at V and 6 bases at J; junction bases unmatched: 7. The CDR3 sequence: CASSDSGGQGNEQFF. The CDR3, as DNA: TGTGCCAGCAGTGATTCGGGGGGGCAGGGCAATGAGCAGTTCTTC.

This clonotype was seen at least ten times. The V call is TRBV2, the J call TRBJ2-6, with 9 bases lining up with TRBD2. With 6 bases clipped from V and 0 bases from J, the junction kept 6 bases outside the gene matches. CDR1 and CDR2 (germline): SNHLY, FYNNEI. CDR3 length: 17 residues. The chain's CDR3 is CASRLGLAASGANVLTF. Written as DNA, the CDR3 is TGTGCCAGCAGGCTGGGACTAGCAGCCTCTGGGGCCAACGTCCTGACTTTC.

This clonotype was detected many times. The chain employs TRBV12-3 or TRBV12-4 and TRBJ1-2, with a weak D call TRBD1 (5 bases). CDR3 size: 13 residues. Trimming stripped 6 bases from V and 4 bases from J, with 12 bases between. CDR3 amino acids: CASRRTGSYGYTF. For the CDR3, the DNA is TGTGCCAGCAGACGTACAGGCTCCTATGGCTACACCTTC.

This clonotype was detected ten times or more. In DNA form, the CDR3 reads TGTGCCAGCAGGGGGACTAGCGGGGTCTACAATGAGCAGTTCTTC. It codes for CASRGTSGVYNEQFF. The chain has TRBV2 and TRBJ2-1; 13 bases match TRBD2. The CDR3 is 15 amino acids. Trimming at V came to 6 bases and at J to 3 bases, leaving 2 bases not matched to a gene. Germline lookup yields CDR1 SNHLY and CDR2 FYNNEI.

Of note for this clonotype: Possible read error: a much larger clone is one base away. CDR3 nucleotide sequence: TGTGCCAGCAGCGTAGTCGGGATGGAGCAAGAGACCCAGTACTTC. Translation: CASSVVGMEQETQYF. The rearrangement joins TRBV9 to TRBJ2-5, with a weak D call TRBD2 (5 bases). The germline V gene has CDR1 SGDLS and CDR2 YYNGEE. Between the trimmed V and J ends, which lost 0 bases and 2 bases, there was a span of 11 bases. The CDR3 totals 15 residues.

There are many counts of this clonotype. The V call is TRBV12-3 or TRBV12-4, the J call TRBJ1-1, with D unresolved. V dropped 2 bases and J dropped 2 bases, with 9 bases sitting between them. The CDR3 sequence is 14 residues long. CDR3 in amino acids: CASSLRRGNTEAFF. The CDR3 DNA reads TGTGCCAGCAGTTTACGTCGGGGTAACACTGAAGCTTTCTTT.

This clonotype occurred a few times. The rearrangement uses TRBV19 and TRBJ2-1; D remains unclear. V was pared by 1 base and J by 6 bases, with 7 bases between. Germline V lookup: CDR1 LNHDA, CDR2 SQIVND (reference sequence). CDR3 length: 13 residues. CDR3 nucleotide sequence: TGTGCCAGTAGTATAGGACGGGTCAATGAGCAGTTCTTC. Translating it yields CASSIGRVNEQFF.

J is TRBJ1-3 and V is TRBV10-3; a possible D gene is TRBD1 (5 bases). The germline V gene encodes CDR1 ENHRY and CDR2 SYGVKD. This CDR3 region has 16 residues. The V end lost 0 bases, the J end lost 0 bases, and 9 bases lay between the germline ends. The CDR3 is CAISESLQGSGNTIYF. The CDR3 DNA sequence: TGTGCCATCAGTGAGTCTCTCCAGGGCTCTGGAAACACCATATATTTT.

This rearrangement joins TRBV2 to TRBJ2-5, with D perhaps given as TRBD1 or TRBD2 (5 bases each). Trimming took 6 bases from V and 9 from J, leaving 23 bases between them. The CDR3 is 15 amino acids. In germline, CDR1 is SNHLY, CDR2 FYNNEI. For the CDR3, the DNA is TGTGCCAGCAGCGGAGGTCCCAGCGAGCAGGGCTCCCAGTACTTC. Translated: CASSGGPSEQGSQYF. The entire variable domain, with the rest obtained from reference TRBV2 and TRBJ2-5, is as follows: EPEVTQTPSHQVTQMGQEVILRCVPISNHLYFYWYRQILGQKVEFLVSFYNNEISEKSEIFDDQFSVERPDGSNFTLKIRSTKLEDSAMYFCASSGGPSEQGSQYFGPGTRLLVL.

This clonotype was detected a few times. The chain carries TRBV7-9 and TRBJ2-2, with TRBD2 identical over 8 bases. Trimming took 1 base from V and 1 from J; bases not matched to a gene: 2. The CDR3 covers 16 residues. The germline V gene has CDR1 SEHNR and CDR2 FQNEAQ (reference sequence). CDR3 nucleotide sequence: TGTGCCAGCAGCTTAGTGCTAGCGGGGAACACCGGGGAGCTGTTTTTT. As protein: CASSLVLAGNTGELFF. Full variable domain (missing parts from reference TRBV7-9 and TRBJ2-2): DTGVSQNPRHKITKRGQNVTFRCDPISEHNRLYWYRQTLGQGPEFLTYFQNEAQLEKSRLLSDRFSAERPKGSFSTLEIQRTEQGDSAMYLCASSLVLAGNTGELFFGEGSRLTVL.

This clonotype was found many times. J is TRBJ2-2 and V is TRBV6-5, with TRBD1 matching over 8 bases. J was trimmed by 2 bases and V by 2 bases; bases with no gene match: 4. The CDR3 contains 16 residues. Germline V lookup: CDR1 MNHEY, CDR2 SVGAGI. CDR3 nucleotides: TGTGCCAGCAGTTACCCGGACAGGGAAAACACCGGGGAGCTGTTTTTT. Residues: CASSYPDRENTGELFF.

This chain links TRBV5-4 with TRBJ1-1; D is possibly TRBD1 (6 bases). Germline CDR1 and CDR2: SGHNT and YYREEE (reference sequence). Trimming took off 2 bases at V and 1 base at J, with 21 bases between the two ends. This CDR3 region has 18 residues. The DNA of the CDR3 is TGTGCCAGCAGCTTTTTCAGGGGCCTCAAATCTGAGAACACTGAAGCTTTCTTT. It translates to CASSFFRGLKSENTEAFF.

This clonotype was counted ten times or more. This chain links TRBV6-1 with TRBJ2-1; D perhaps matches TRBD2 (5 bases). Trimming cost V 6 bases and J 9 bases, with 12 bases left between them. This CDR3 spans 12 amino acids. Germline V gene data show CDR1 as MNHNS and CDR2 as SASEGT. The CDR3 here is CASSGAVVEQFF. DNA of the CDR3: TGTGCCAGCAGCGGAGCGGTCGTTGAGCAGTTCTTC.

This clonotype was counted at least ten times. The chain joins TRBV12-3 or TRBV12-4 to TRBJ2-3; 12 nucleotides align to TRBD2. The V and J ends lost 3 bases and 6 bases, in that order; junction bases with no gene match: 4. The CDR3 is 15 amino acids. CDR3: CASSFASGRADTQYF. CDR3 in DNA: TGTGCCAGCAGTTTTGCTAGCGGGAGGGCGGATACGCAGTATTTT.

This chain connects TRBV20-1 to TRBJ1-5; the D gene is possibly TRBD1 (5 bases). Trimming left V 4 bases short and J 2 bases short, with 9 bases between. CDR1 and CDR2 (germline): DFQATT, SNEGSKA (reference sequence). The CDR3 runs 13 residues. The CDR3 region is CSAMGGGNQPQHF. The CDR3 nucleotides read TGCAGTGCTATGGGGGGTGGCAATCAGCCCCAGCATTTT.

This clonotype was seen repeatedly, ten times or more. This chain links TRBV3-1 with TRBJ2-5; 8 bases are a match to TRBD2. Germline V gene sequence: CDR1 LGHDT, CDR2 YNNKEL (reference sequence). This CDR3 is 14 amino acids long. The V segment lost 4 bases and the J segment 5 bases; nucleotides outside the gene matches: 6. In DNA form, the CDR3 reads TGTGCCAGCAGCCCGAGCGGGGGTATGGAGACCCAGTACTTC. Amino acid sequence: CASSPSGGMETQYF.